Shown below are 21 T cell receptor beta chains from a single sample sequenced in a study of T cell clones after liver transplantation. Libraries were prepared by immunoSEQ multiplex PCR; TCRdb keeps only in-frame clonotypes and omits some of them. The sample has over 90,000 clones; approximately 79% are singletons. This specimen was CD4+ T cells from blood, taken approximately 43 months after liver transplant. The receptors here all came from a human patient who received a liver transplant. Some T cells may be the graft donor's.

The chain uses TRBV14 and TRBJ2-2; TRBD1 aligns across 8 bases. V dropped 4 bases and J dropped 1; count of bases not matched to a gene: 2. This CDR3 comprises 15 residues. Germline V gene data show CDR1 as SGHDN and CDR2 as FVKESK. CDR3 nucleotide sequence: TGTGCCAGCAGCCCAGGACAGGGGAACACCGGGGAGCTGTTTTTT. Translating gives CASSPGQGNTGELFF.

The J gene is TRBJ2-3, the V gene TRBV5-1; D unclear. Trimming shortened V by 0 bases and J by 0 bases, and 8 bases separated the two germline ends. The CDR3 contains 15 residues. Germline V CDR1 and CDR2: SGHRS, YFSETQ. Here the CDR3 DNA reads TGCGCCAGCAGCTTGGCTGGCGCTAGCACAGATACGCAGTATTTT. Encoded protein: CASSLAGASTDTQYF. The full variable domain, with the rest looked up from reference TRBV5-1 and TRBJ2-3, is KAGVTQTPRYLIKTRGQQVTLSCSPISGHRSVSWYQQTPGQGLQFLFEYFSETQRNKGNFPGRFSGRQFSNSRSEMNVSTLELGDSALYLCASSLAGASTDTQYFGPGTRLTVL.

The gene calls are TRBV30 and TRBJ1-4; D possibly corresponds to TRBD1 (5 bases). Trimming removed 2 bases from V and 6 bases from J, with 16 bases in between. Germline CDR1 and CDR2: GTSNPN and SVGIG (reference sequence). This CDR3 contains 15 residues. The CDR3 loop reads CAWSPLIDRYEKLFF. CDR3 DNA sequence: TGTGCCTGGAGTCCATTAATCGACAGATATGAAAAACTGTTTTTT.

The rearrangement links TRBV19 to TRBJ1-2, with D maybe TRBD1 (5 bases). This CDR3 comprises 13 residues. The germline V gene encodes CDR1 LNHDA and CDR2 SQIVND (reference sequence). Between the trimmed V and J ends, which lost 7 bases and 8 bases, there was a span of 17 bases. The CDR3 DNA is TGTGCCAGTACCCCGGGGGGAGTAAAGGGCTACACCTTC. It codes for CASTPGGVKGYTF. Supplemented by reference TRBV19 and TRBJ1-2, the full variable domain reads DGGITQSPKYLFRKEGQNVTLSCEQNLNHDAMYWYRQDPGQGLRLIYYSQIVNDFQKGDIAEGYSVSREKKESFPLTVTSAQKNPTAFYLCASTPGGVKGYTFGSGTRLTVV.

The CDR3 coding sequence is TGCGCCAGCAGCTTACCAGGGATCGGCACTGAAGCTTTCTTT. Its translation is CASSLPGIGTEAFF. The V call is TRBV5-1, the J call TRBJ1-1; the D gene is possibly TRBD1 (5 bases). The CDR3 runs to 14 residues. Looked up from germline, CDR1 is SGHRS and CDR2 is YFSETQ. Trimming pared 2 bases from V and 4 bases from J, leaving 12 bases between. The full variable domain, rest sourced from reference TRBV5-1 and TRBJ1-1, is KAGVTQTPRYLIKTRGQQVTLSCSPISGHRSVSWYQQTPGQGLQFLFEYFSETQRNKGNFPGRFSGRQFSNSRSEMNVSTLELGDSALYLCASSLPGIGTEAFFGQGTRLTVV.

The gene calls are TRBV20-1 and TRBJ2-5; no firm D call. Germline CDR1 DFQATT, CDR2 SNEGSKA (reference sequence). Trimming stripped 5 bases from V and 4 bases from J, with 5 bases between. The CDR3 is 10 residues long. This chain's CDR3 is CSALGETQYF. CDR3 nucleotide sequence: TGCAGTGCTTTGGGAGAGACCCAGTACTTC.

The chain has TRBV5-6 and TRBJ2-5; 7 bases match TRBD2. The germline gives CDR1 SGHDT, CDR2 YYEEEE. This CDR3 comprises 14 residues. V gave up 2 bases and J gave up 3 bases; unmatched junction bases: 4. The CDR3 sequence: CASSFWGREETQYF. CDR3 DNA sequence: TGTGCCAGCAGCTTTTGGGGGAGGGAAGAGACCCAGTACTTC.

With respect to this clone: The junction does not match germline at one end; this may be a read error. This chain joins TRBV29-1 and TRBJ2-1; the D gene is possibly TRBD1 (6 bases). The CDR3 has 15 residues. The germline CDR1 and CDR2 sequences are SQVTM and ANQGSEA. The CDR3 sequence is CSVEGDNFSVNGQFF. The DNA for the CDR3 is TGCAGCGTTGAGGGGGACAATTTCTCAGTCAATGGGCAGTTCTTC.

The chain combines TRBV2 with TRBJ1-1; D is uncertain. Trimming took off 3 bases at V and 1 base at J, with 6 bases between the two ends. The length of the CDR3 is 13 residues. The germline gives CDR1 SNHLY, CDR2 FYNNEI. Here the CDR3 DNA reads TGTGCCAGCAGTGACGGAGGGAACACTGAAGCTTTCTTT. This encodes CASSDGGNTEAFF.

The sample holds a few counts of this clone. J is TRBJ2-1 and V is TRBV6-4, with 7 bases fitting TRBD2. V dropped 3 bases and J dropped 4; count of bases not matched to a gene: 6. The CDR3 is made up of 15 amino acids. Germline CDR1 and CDR2: MRHNA and SNTAGT. CDR3 residues: CASSDRRGLYNEQFF. DNA for the CDR3: TGTGCCAGCAGTGATAGGCGGGGGTTGTACAATGAGCAGTTCTTC.

The chain links TRBV4-2 to TRBJ2-1, with 9 bases aligning to TRBD2. Per germline, CDR1 LGHNA and CDR2 YNFKEQ. V dropped 1 base and J dropped 8; count of bases not matched to a gene: 12. This CDR3 is built from 17 residues. CDR3 DNA sequence: TGTGCCAGCAGCCAAGTTCGAGCGGGGGGCACGGTCTATGAGCAGTTCTTC. This sequence encodes CASSQVRAGGTVYEQFF.

This clone was found once. V is TRBV27 and J is TRBJ1-6; TRBD1 is a possible D gene (5 bases). Germline CDR1 reads MNHEY; CDR2 reads SMNVEV (reference sequence). Trimming left V 4 bases short and J 7 bases short, with 17 bases between. The CDR3 length is 16 residues. CDR3 residues: CASSSHGTSGNSPLHF. The CDR3 DNA is TGTGCCAGCAGTTCGCATGGGACGTCTGGCAATTCACCCCTCCACTTT.

This chain links TRBV29-1 with TRBJ1-2; 8 bases match TRBD1. CDR3 length equals 12 residues. V dropped 5 bases and J dropped 6; count of bases not matched to a gene: 5. CDR1 is SQVTM and CDR2 is ANQGSEA in the germline V gene. This CDR3 is CSVQSGGHGYTF. CDR3 DNA sequence: TGCAGCGTTCAATCAGGGGGCCATGGCTACACCTTC.

The chain links TRBV28 to TRBJ2-2; possibly TRBD1 for D (7 bases). V gave up 7 bases and J gave up 6 bases, with 18 bases separating them. Germline CDR1 and CDR2: MDHEN and SYDVKM. This CDR3 contains 15 residues. The CDR3 protein is CASTPLQGRSGELFF. In nucleotides, the CDR3 is TGTGCCAGCACCCCCCTACAGGGGAGGTCCGGGGAGCTGTTTTTT.

The chain carries TRBV7-2 and TRBJ1-6; D perhaps matches TRBD1 (5 bases). V dropped 5 bases and J dropped 0 bases, with 11 bases sitting between them. Germline-derived CDR1 and CDR2 are SGHTA and FQGNSA. The length of the CDR3 is 16 residues. CDR3 in DNA: TGTGCCAGCAGCAATCAGGGCCGCTCCTATAATTCACCCCTCCACTTT. It specifies CASSNQGRSYNSPLHF.

This clone was counted many times. The chain has TRBV7-2 and TRBJ2-7; D is unresolved. This CDR3 is 12 amino acids long. The V gene lost 0 bases and the J gene lost 7 bases, with 7 bases spanning the gap. CDR1 SGHTA and CDR2 FQGNSA come from the germline V gene. CDR3 sequence: CASSLALWEQYF. The CDR3, as DNA: TGTGCCAGCAGCTTAGCCCTTTGGGAGCAGTACTTC.

Only a few counts were recorded for this clone. The chain has TRBV5-4 and TRBJ1-2; 7 nucleotides line up with TRBD1. The V gene's germline CDR1 is SGHNT and CDR2 YYREEE (reference sequence). The V and J ends lost 4 bases and 6 bases, in that order; junction bases with no gene match: 12. CDR3 length: 15 residues. The CDR3 bases are TGTGCCAGCAGCCGCCTTCTGGGACAGAGGAATGGCTACACCTTC. Translation gives CASSRLLGQRNGYTF.

The chain has TRBV7-2 and TRBJ1-2; TRBD1 matches at 9 bases. The CDR3 is 14 amino acids. Germline CDR1 is SGHTA and CDR2 is FQGNSA. With V trimmed by 7 bases and J by 5 bases, 8 bases remained unmatched. Here the CDR3 reads CASTKKDRGYGYTF. In DNA, the CDR3 is TGTGCCAGCACCAAAAAGGACAGGGGATATGGCTACACCTTC. Variable domain in full (rest from reference TRBV7-2 and TRBJ1-2): GAGVSQSPSNKVTEKGKDVELRCDPISGHTALYWYRQSLGQGLEFLIYFQGNSAPDKSGLPSDRFSAERTGGSVSTLTIQRTQQEDSAVYLCASTKKDRGYGYTFGSGTRLTVV.

The chain links TRBV7-2 to TRBJ2-2; 9 bases align to TRBD2. Looked up from germline, CDR1 is SGHTA and CDR2 is FQGNSA. CDR3 size: 18 residues. V was clipped by 1 base and J by 5 bases; unmatched bases: 11. CDR3 bases: TGTGCCAGCAGCTTAGGCGGGAGGGCCCGGAGGGGGACCGGGGAGCTGTTTTTT. Translating gives CASSLGGRARRGTGELFF. The whole variable domain, remainder taken from reference TRBV7-2 and TRBJ2-2, is GAGVSQSPSNKVTEKGKDVELRCDPISGHTALYWYRQSLGQGLEFLIYFQGNSAPDKSGLPSDRFSAERTGGSVSTLTIQRTQQEDSAVYLCASSLGGRARRGTGELFFGEGSRLTVL.

CDR3 DNA sequence: TGCGCCAGCAGCCTGTCTAGTTCAGTGGAGACCCAGTACTTC. Its protein is CASSLSSSVETQYF. The J gene is TRBJ2-5, the V gene TRBV5-1; D is unclear. The CDR3 has 14 amino acids. CDR1 and CDR2 (germline): SGHRS, YFSETQ. V dropped 4 bases and J dropped 5 bases, with 15 bases sitting between them.

This chain uses TRBV19 with TRBJ1-5, with D possibly TRBD1 on 6 matching bases. CDR1 and CDR2 (germline): LNHDA, SQIVND (reference sequence). This CDR3 is 15 amino acids long. The ends were cut back, 7 bases at V and 1 base at J, with 14 bases in the middle. For the CDR3, the DNA is TGTGCCAGTACCCGAAGGGGGGGAAGCAATCAGCCCCAGCATTTT. It encodes CASTRRGGSNQPQHF.